This T cell receptor (beta chain) was documented in a study of blood T cell repertoires in COVID-19. Overall study context: COVID-19 samples from acute and convalescent phases originated in the United States, Italy and Spain.

Assay: immunoSEQ multiplex PCR; the TCRdb copy retains only in-frame clones and omits some. This table holds roughly 400,000 clones, roughly nine tenths found once. CDR3 length: 15 residues. V dropped 0 bases and J dropped 3 bases, with 9 bases sitting between them. In germline, CDR1 is KGHSH, CDR2 LQKENI. The source of this sequence is a woman between 35 and 50 years old who had been exposed to COVID-19. The specimen sequenced was PBMCs or T cells enriched from blood (not recorded which). This chain links TRBV18 with TRBJ1-3; D not certain. For the CDR3, the DNA is TGTGCCAGCTCACCACCTAATGCGGATGGAAACACCATATATTTT. Its translation: CASSPPNADGNTIYF.